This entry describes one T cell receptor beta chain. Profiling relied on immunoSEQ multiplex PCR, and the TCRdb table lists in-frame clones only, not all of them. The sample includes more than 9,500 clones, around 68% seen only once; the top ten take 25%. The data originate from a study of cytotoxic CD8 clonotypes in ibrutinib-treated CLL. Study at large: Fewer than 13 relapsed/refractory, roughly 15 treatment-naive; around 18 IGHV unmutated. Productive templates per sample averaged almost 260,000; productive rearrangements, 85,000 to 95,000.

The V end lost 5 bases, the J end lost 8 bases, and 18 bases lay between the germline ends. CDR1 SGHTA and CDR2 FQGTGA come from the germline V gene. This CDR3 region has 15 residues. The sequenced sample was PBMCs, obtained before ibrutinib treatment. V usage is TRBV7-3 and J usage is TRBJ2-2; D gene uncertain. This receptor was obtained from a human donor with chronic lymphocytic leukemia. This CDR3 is CASSPGLASSGELFF. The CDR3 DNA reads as TGTGCCAGCAGCCCAGGATTAGCTTCGTCAGGGGAGCTGTTTTTT.